The rows below give T cell receptor beta chains drawn from one sample of a study of PD-1 blockade in mismatch repair-deficient tumors. The table came from immunoSEQ multiplex PCR; TCRdb's copy has only in-frame clones and leaves some out. There are 40,000 to 60,000 clones in the sample; roughly 80% occur only once, and roughly 8.8% lies in the top ten. Source: peripheral blood, taken less than 21 weeks after starting pembrolizumab. These receptors all stem from an adult with mismatch repair-deficient cancer. CDR3s include the opening cysteine and the closing phenylalanine or tryptophan. The order of the fields is CDR3 length, J gene, D gene, V gene, clone size, CDR3 protein, CDR3 DNA. A D gene is named only where the DNA matches it firmly. Size is omitted from some rows. Given values are once, few, many or a class for expanded clones.

length: 15
J: TRBJ1-4
D: -
V: TRBV5-1
size: -
CDR3: CASSLVGETNEKLFF
DNA: TGCGCCAGCAGCTTGGTCGGGGAAACCAATGAAAAACTGTTTTTT

length: 13
J: TRBJ2-7
D: -
V: TRBV9
size: -
CDR3: CASSPNGPYEQYF
DNA: TGTGCCAGCAGTCCTAACGGTCCCTACGAGCAGTACTTC

length: 15
J: TRBJ1-2
D: -
V: TRBV27
size: -
CDR3: CASSPLRQVHYGYTF
DNA: TGTGCCAGCAGCCCACTCCGACAGGTGCACTATGGCTACACCTTC

length: 14
J: TRBJ2-7
D: TRBD1
V: TRBV27
size: -
CDR3: CASRPGQGAYEQYF
DNA: TGTGCCAGCAGGCCGGGACAGGGAGCTTACGAGCAGTACTTC

length: 15
J: TRBJ2-7
D: -
V: TRBV6-5
size: -
CDR3: CASSGTGRSSYEQYF
DNA: TGTGCCAGCAGTGGTACGGGCCGGAGCTCCTACGAGCAGTACTTC

length: 16
J: TRBJ2-2
D: TRBD2
V: TRBV27
size: -
CDR3: CASREGLAEYTGELFF
DNA: TGTGCCAGCAGGGAAGGACTAGCGGAGTACACCGGGGAGCTGTTTTTT

length: 14
J: TRBJ2-3
D: -
V: TRBV5-1
size: -
CDR3: CASSFGDSTDTQYF
DNA: TGCGCCAGCAGCTTCGGGGACAGCACAGATACGCAGTATTTT

length: 13
J: TRBJ1-2
D: TRBD1
V: TRBV11-2
size: -
CDR3: CASSLGQGYGYTF
DNA: TGTGCCAGCAGCCTGGGACAGGGCTATGGCTACACCTTC

length: 15
J: TRBJ1-1
D: TRBD1
V: TRBV18
size: -
CDR3: CASSLRTGENTEAFF
DNA: TGTGCCAGCTCACTGAGGACAGGAGAGAACACTGAAGCTTTCTTT

length: 14
J: TRBJ2-2
D: TRBD1
V: TRBV6-1
size: -
CDR3: CASSGQAYTGELFF
DNA: TGTGCCAGCTCGGGACAGGCGTACACCGGGGAGCTGTTTTTT

length: 13
J: TRBJ1-3
D: -
V: TRBV11-3
size: few
CDR3: CASSLRSGNTIYF
DNA: TGTGCCAGCAGCCTCAGATCTGGAAACACCATATATTTT

length: 15
J: TRBJ2-1
D: TRBD2
V: TRBV4-1
size: -
CDR3: CASSQYGGAYNEQFF
DNA: TGCGCCAGCAGCCAATACGGGGGGGCCTACAATGAGCAGTTCTTC

length: 14
J: TRBJ2-1
D: TRBD2
V: TRBV27
size: -
CDR3: CASSRGGTYNEQFF
DNA: TGTGCCAGCAGTCGCGGGGGAACCTACAATGAGCAGTTCTTC

length: 17
J: TRBJ2-1
D: TRBD2
V: TRBV5-1
size: -
CDR3: CASSLGGSGRPNNEQFF
DNA: TGCGCCAGCAGCTTGGGGGGTAGCGGGAGGCCTAACAATGAGCAGTTCTTC

length: 16
J: TRBJ2-4
D: -
V: TRBV5-4
size: -
CDR3: CASRTATGGGKNIQYF
DNA: TGTGCCAGCAGGACCGCAACAGGAGGGGGCAAAAACATTCAGTACTTC

length: 12
J: TRBJ1-1
D: -
V: TRBV7-2
size: -
CDR3: CASSLRGTEAFF
DNA: TGTGCCAGCAGCTTAAGAGGGACTGAAGCTTTCTTT

length: 14
J: TRBJ2-2
D: -
V: TRBV15
size: -
CDR3: CATSGDYYTGELFF
DNA: TGTGCCACCAGCGGAGACTACTACACCGGGGAGCTGTTTTTT

length: 13
J: TRBJ2-1
D: -
V: TRBV27
size: -
CDR3: CASSLGPGNEQFF
DNA: TGTGCCAGCAGTTTAGGACCCGGCAATGAGCAGTTCTTC

length: 14
J: TRBJ1-4
D: -
V: TRBV27
size: -
CDR3: CASSSTTTNEKLFF
DNA: TGTGCCAGCAGTTCAACCACAACTAATGAAAAACTGTTTTTT

length: 16
J: TRBJ2-1
D: TRBD2
V: TRBV5-4
size: -
CDR3: CASSFPTSGSTDEQFF
DNA: TGTGCCAGCAGCTTCCCAACTAGCGGGAGTACGGATGAGCAGTTCTTC

length: 11
J: TRBJ2-3
D: -
V: TRBV9
size: -
CDR3: CASGAGDTQYF
DNA: TGTGCCAGCGGAGCGGGAGATACGCAGTATTTT

length: 14
J: TRBJ2-5
D: -
V: TRBV5-1
size: -
CDR3: CASSLTVNSETQYF
DNA: TGCGCCAGCAGCTTGACGGTCAACTCAGAGACCCAGTACTTC

length: 15
J: TRBJ1-2
D: -
V: TRBV14
size: few
CDR3: CASSRRGQLADGYTF
DNA: TGTGCCAGCAGCCGCAGGGGCCAATTAGCAGATGGCTACACCTTC

length: 12
J: TRBJ1-2
D: -
V: TRBV27
size: -
CDR3: CASSRLGDGYTF
DNA: TGTGCCAGCAGCCGGTTGGGGGACGGCTACACCTTC